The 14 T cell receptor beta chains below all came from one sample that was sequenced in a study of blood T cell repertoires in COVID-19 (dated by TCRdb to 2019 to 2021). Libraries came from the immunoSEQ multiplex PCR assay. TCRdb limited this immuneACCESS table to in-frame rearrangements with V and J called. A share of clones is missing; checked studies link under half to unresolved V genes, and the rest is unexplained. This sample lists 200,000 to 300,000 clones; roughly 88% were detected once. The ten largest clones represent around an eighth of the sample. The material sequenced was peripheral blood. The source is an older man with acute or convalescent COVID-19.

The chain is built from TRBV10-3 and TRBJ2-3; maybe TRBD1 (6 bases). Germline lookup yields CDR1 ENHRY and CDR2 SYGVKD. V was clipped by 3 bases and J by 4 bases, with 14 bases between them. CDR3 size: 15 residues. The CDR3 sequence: CAISEGGGDADTQYF. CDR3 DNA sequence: TGTGCCATCAGTGAAGGGGGTGGGGACGCAGATACGCAGTATTTT.

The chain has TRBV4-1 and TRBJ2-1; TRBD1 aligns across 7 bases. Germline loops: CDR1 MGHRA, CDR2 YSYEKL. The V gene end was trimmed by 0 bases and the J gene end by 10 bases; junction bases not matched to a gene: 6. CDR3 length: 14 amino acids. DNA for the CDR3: TGCGCCAGCAGCCAAGATAACGTACAGGGGGAGCAGTTCTTC. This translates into CASSQDNVQGEQFF.

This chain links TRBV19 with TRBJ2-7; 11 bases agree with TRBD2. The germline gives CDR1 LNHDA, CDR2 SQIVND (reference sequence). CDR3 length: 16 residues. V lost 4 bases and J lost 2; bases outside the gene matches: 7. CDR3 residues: CASSTPGTSGTYEQYF. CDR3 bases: TGTGCCAGTAGTACCCCCGGGACTAGCGGAACCTACGAGCAGTACTTC.

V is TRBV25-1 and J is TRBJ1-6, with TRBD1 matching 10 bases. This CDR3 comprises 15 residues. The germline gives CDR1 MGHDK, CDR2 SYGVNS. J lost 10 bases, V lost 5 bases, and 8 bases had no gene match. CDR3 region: CASSQPDRGQSPLHF. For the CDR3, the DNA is TGTGCCAGCAGTCAACCAGACAGGGGGCAATCACCCCTCCACTTT.

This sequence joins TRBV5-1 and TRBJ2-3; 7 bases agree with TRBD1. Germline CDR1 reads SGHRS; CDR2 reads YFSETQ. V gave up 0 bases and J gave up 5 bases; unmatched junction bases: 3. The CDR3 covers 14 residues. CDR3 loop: CASSLGGTEDTQYF. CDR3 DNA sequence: TGCGCCAGCAGCTTGGGGGGGACAGAAGATACGCAGTATTTT.

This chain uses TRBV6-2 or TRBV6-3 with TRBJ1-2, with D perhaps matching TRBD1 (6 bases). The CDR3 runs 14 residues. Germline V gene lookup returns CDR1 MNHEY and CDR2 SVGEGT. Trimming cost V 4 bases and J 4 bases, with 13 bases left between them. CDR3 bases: TGTGCCAGCAGTTCCTCGGGACAAATCTATGGCTACACCTTC. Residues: CASSSSGQIYGYTF.

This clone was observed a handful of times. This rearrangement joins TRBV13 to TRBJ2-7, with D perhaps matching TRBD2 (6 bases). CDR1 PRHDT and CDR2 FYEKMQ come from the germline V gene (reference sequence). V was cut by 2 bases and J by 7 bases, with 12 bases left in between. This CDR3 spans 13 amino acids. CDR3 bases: TGTGCCAGCAGCTTAAGTTTCGCGGGGGAGCAGTACTTC. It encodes CASSLSFAGEQYF.

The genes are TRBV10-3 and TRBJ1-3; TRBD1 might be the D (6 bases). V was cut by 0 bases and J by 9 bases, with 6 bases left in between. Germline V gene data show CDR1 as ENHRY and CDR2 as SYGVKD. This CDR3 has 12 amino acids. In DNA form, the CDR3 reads TGTGCCATCAGTGAGTCAGGGGGCACCATATATTTT. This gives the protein CAISESGGTIYF.

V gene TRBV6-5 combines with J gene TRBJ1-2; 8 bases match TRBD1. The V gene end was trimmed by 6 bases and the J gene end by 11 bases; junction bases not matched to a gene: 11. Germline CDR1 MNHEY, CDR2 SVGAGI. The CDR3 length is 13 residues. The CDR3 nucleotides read TGTGCCAGCAGCGGGACGGACAGGGCTGGATACACCTTC. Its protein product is CASSGTDRAGYTF.

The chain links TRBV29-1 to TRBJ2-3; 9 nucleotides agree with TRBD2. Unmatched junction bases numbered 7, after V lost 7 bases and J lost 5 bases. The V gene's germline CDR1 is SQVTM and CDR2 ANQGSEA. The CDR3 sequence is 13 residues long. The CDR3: CSALAGGLDTQYF. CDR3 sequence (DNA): TGCAGCGCCTTGGCGGGGGGGCTAGATACGCAGTATTTT.

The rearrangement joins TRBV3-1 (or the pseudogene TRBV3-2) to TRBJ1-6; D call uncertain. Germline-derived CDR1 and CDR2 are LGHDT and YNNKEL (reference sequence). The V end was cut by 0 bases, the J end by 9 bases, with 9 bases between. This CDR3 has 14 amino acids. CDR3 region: CASSQEGLISPLHF. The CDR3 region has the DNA TGTGCCAGCAGCCAAGAGGGCTTGATTTCACCCCTCCACTTT.

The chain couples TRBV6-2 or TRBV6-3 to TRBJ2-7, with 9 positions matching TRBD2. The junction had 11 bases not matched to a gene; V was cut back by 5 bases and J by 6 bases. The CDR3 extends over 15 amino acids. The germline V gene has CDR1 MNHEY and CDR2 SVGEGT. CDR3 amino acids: CASSPGLARTGEQYF. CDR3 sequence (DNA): TGTGCCAGCAGTCCCGGACTAGCGCGGACCGGCGAGCAGTACTTC.

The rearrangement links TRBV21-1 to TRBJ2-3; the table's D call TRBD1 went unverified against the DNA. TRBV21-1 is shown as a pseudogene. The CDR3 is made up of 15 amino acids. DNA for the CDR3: TGTGCCAGCAGCAAAGAGCCGATGCTAGGGGTGAAAGCGTATTTT. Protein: CASSKEPMLGVKAYF.

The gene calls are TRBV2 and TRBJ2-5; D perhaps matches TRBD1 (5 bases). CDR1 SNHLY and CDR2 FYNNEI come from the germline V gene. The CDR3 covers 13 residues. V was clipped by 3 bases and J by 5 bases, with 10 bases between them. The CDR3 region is CASSDREGETQYF. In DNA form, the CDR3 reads TGTGCCAGCAGTGACAGGGAAGGGGAGACCCAGTACTTC.